The subject of this entry is one T cell receptor (beta chain). Its antigen is not known. These data come from a study of CD8 T cells in Susac syndrome. Broader study findings: A relatively small number of individuals underwent TCR sequencing and HLA analysis.

With random hexamers, roughly 0.45 to 1 ug RNA was reverse transcribed. A single record per CDR3 protein comes from TCRdb applying MiXCR to the immunoSEQ multiplex PCR reads. This table has some 240,000 distinct CDR3 sequences, 90% to 97% appearing once. V dropped 2 bases and J dropped 3; count of bases not matched to a gene: 10. Germline CDR1 reads MNHEY; CDR2 reads SMNVEV (reference sequence). CDR3 length equals 16 residues. TEMRA cells were enriched by FACS, while CD8+ and CD4+ T cells were obtained through a negative isolation that was performed magnetically. Sequencing was carried out using CD4+ T cells from PBMCs. The clonotype was recovered from a human donor with Susac syndrome. The rearrangement links TRBV27 to TRBJ2-7, with TRBD1 identical over 7 bases. CDR3 protein: CASSLRLGTAIYEQYF. In nucleotides, the CDR3 is TGTGCCAGCAGTTTAAGGCTCGGGACAGCCATCTACGAGCAGTACTTC.